These 9 T cell receptor beta chains came from one sample sequenced in a study of T cells in tuberculosis. Profiling relied on immunoSEQ multiplex PCR, and the TCRdb table lists in-frame clones only, not all of them. The profile shows about 23,000 clones, 95% of them singletons. The sequenced material came from PBMCs. These receptors all come from a donor aged 10-29 years with latent tuberculosis or without tuberculosis infection.

V is TRBV11-2 and J is TRBJ2-5; 9 nucleotides line up with TRBD2. The CDR3 contains 18 residues. CDR1 is SGHAT and CDR2 is FQNNGV in the germline V gene. J gave up 5 bases and V 5 bases, and 18 bases lay outside the gene matches. As DNA, the CDR3 is TGTGCCAGCAGCCGCCTCTCTGTGCGCGGGGGGGCCTCGGAGACCCAGTACTTC. This gives the protein CASSRLSVRGGASETQYF.

V is TRBV6-1 and J is TRBJ2-7; 11 positions agree with TRBD2. V shed 6 bases and J 3 bases; nucleotides not matched to a gene: 4. The CDR3 is made up of 14 amino acids. The V gene's germline CDR1 is MNHNS and CDR2 SASEGT. The CDR3, as DNA: TGTGCCAGCAGCCAGACTAGCGGGGACTACGAGCAGTACGTC. Its translation: CASSQTSGDYEQYV.

CDR3 sequence (DNA): TGTGCCAGCAGCTTAGCGACAGGGGGAGTGGTGAACACTGAAGCTTTCTTT. It yields the protein CASSLATGGVVNTEAFF. The V and J genes are TRBV7-8 and TRBJ1-1, with 9 bases that match TRBD1. The CDR3 length is 17 residues. Germline CDR1 and CDR2: SGHVS and FQNEAQ. V gave up 0 bases and J gave up 0 bases; unmatched junction bases: 5.

This clone was recorded once. The chain recombines TRBV7-2 with TRBJ2-1; maybe TRBD2 (7 bases). Trimming removed 3 bases from V and 6 bases from J, with 12 bases in between. There are 14 residues in the CDR3. Per germline, CDR1 SGHTA and CDR2 FQGNSA. Written as DNA, the CDR3 is TGTGCCAGCAGCTTGAGAGGGGGGGTCAATGAGCAGTTCTTC. Protein sequence: CASSLRGGVNEQFF.

This chain connects TRBV11-2 to TRBJ2-5, with 8 positions matching TRBD2. Germline V lookup: CDR1 SGHAT, CDR2 FQNNGV. With 5 bases clipped from V and 5 bases from J, the junction kept 10 bases outside the gene matches. CDR3 length equals 15 residues. CDR3 nucleotide sequence: TGTGCCAGCAGCCATACTCGGGGGGGCCGGGAGACCCAGTACTTC. It encodes CASSHTRGGRETQYF.

The chain carries TRBV6-1 and TRBJ2-7, with 9 bases lining up with TRBD2. Germline-derived CDR1 and CDR2 are MNHNS and SASEGT. The CDR3 is made up of 18 amino acids. The J segment lost 0 bases and the V segment lost 3 bases, leaving 12 bases of the junction unmatched. CDR3 sequence: CASSDATKLAGVSYEQYV. Here the CDR3 DNA reads TGTGCCAGCAGTGACGCAACGAAGTTAGCGGGGGTCTCCTACGAGCAGTACGTC.

This chain joins TRBV19 and TRBJ2-5, with D maybe TRBD2 (6 bases). Trimming took off 3 bases at V and 1 base at J, with 12 bases between the two ends. CDR1 and CDR2 from the germline V gene are LNHDA and SQIVND (reference sequence). The CDR3 runs 15 residues. The CDR3 is CASSIWAGTQETQYF. As DNA, the CDR3 is TGTGCCAGTAGTATTTGGGCGGGGACCCAAGAGACCCAGTACTTC.

This rearrangement joins TRBV19 to TRBJ2-5; 8 nucleotides align to TRBD2. The trim removed 4 bases at V and 5 bases at J, leaving 12 bases unmatched. CDR1 is LNHDA, CDR2 SQIVND, per germline (reference sequence). CDR3 length: 16 amino acids. Here the CDR3 DNA reads TGTGCCAGTAGTAGCCCCCGTGGCGGGGGGTGGGAGACCCAGTACTTC. This gives the protein CASSSPRGGGWETQYF.

V usage is TRBV7-6 and J usage is TRBJ2-5, with 7 positions matching TRBD1. CDR1 SGHVS and CDR2 FNYEAQ come from the germline V gene. The CDR3 runs to 15 residues. J gave up 4 bases and V 4 bases, and 9 bases lay outside the gene matches. The CDR3 here is CASSSRQGVGETQYF. The CDR3 DNA reads as TGTGCCAGCAGCTCCCGACAGGGTGTAGGAGAGACCCAGTACTTC.